The TCR beta chain under discussion was sequenced for a study of control samples from healthy donors and cancer patients (dated by TCRdb to the early 2020s). Library construction relied on the immunoSEQ multiplex PCR assay. TCRdb carries this immuneACCESS record with in-frame sequences only. Its versions omit some clonotypes, under half of them owing to an unresolved V gene in the studies checked, with the rest unexplained. Across this sample there are roughly 140,000 clones, with 93% seen only once. 2% to 2.5% of the sample goes to the ten largest clones. This clone came up a few times. The antigen it recognizes is unknown. Base quality data are lacking; no much larger clone is found one base away. Material: blood. This receptor was identified in a man aged 50 or older in good health.

The DNA reads as follows: TGCAGCGTAAGGGAGAACACTGAAGCTTTCTTT. Its protein reads: CSVRENTEAFF. The chain employs TRBV29-1 and TRBJ1-1; the D gene cannot be resolved reliably. Trimming costs V 6 bases and J 1 base, and their ends lie 6 bases apart. From the cysteine through the phenylalanine, the CDR3 covers 11 amino acids. The read is trimmed to its CDR3 DNA, 33 bases read in frame from base 1. According to the germline V gene, CDR1 reads SQVTM and CDR2 reads ANQGSEA.